The TCR beta chain described here comes from a study of cytomegalovirus exposure and HLA in healthy donors. Study observations and caveats: A missense DCLRE1C variant was associated with V- and J-gene trimming of TCR beta chains in a later analysis, and an independent cohort replicated the association. Several of the most significant clusters appeared, in a later analysis, to be linked to common viral pathogens.

The study ran its PCR with 60 Vbeta and 13 Jbeta primers. Measured with immunoSEQ multiplex PCR; TCRdb has only the in-frame clones, and not every one. This sample carries roughly 140,000 clones, about 78% of them seen once, and the ten largest clones take 6.8%. The CDR3 has 14 amino acids. J was trimmed by 7 bases and V by 5 bases; bases with no gene match: 6. Per the germline V gene, CDR1 is LNHDA and CDR2 is SQIVND (reference sequence). In regard to this clone: Its cognate antigen is unknown.

Healthy individuals who donated bone marrow served as the donors. Donors likely had unrecorded immune exposures despite being nominally healthy when sampled. The clonotype originates from a middle-aged man in good health and CMV-seropositive. Sequencing was carried out using PBMCs. The chain combines TRBV19 with TRBJ2-1, with TRBD2 matching over 9 bases. In DNA form, the CDR3 reads TGTGCCAGTAGTGCGGGGGGGCTAGTGAATGAGCAGTTCTTC. This translates into CASSAGGLVNEQFF.